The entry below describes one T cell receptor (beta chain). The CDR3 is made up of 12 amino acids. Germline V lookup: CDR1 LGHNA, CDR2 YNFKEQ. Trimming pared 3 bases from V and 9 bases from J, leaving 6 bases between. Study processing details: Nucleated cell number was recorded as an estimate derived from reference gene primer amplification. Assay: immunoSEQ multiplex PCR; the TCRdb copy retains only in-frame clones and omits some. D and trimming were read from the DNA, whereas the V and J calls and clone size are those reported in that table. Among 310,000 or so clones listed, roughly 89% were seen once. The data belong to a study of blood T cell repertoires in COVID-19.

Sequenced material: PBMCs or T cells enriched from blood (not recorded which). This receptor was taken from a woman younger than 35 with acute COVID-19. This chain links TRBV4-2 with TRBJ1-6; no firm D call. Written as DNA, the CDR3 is TGTGCCAGCAGCCAGGGCATTTCACCCCTCCACTTT. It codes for CASSQGISPLHF.